The rows below give T cell receptor beta chains drawn from one sample of a study of cytomegalovirus exposure and HLA in healthy donors. The protocol was immunoSEQ multiplex PCR, while the TCRdb copy is restricted to in-frame clones and leaves out a portion. The sample comprises hundreds of thousands of clones, just over 85% of which are singletons, and under 0.9% rests with the top ten. The material sequenced was PBMCs. The receptors were gathered from a woman under 30 in good health and CMV-seronegative. The CDR3 runs from the conserved cysteine through the conserved F or W. Each record gives: D gene, V gene, J gene, CDR3 protein. A D gene is named only where the DNA matches it firmly.

>TRBD1|TRBV5-6|TRBJ1-4
CASSGPGQRINEKLFF
>NA|TRBV27|TRBJ2-6
CASSLSIWTGSHRAGANVLTF
>NA|TRBV5-1|TRBJ1-5
CASSLAPGSQPQHF
>NA|TRBV2|TRBJ1-1
CASNPAGVNTEAFF
>NA|TRBV5-6|TRBJ1-6
CASSFQGFNSPLHF
>NA|TRBV9|TRBJ2-3
CASSQDWDTQYF
>TRBD2|TRBV19|TRBJ2-7
CASRTSGYSTYEQYF
>NA|TRBV7-8|TRBJ1-2
CASSSRGRGYGYTF
>TRBD2|TRBV5-6|TRBJ2-3
CASSRAGEGLADTQYF
>TRBD1|TRBV4-2|TRBJ2-2
CASSQVTGGMNTGELFF
>NA|TRBV30|TRBJ1-5
CAWSEQSFSNQPQHF
>NA|TRBV30|TRBJ2-7
CAWSVRAGLYEQYF
>NA|TRBV5-1|TRBJ1-4
CASSSGGVEKLFF
>NA|TRBV6-7|TRBJ1-1
CASPFTGLTEAFF
>NA|TRBV11-3|TRBJ1-1
CASSPSRGITEAFF
>NA|TRBV6-5|TRBJ1-1
CASSIDPRRTEAFF
>TRBD1|TRBV5-1|TRBJ1-1
CASSLEQGNGQTEAFF
>NA|TRBV7-9|TRBJ1-2
CASSPRRNGYTF
>TRBD2|TRBV5-4|TRBJ2-7
CASSFLLAGKDYEQYF
>NA|TRBV28|TRBJ2-2
CASTLTGDTGELFF
>NA|TRBV2|TRBJ2-3
CASSDGQGISDTQYF
>TRBD2|TRBV9|TRBJ2-2
CASSSGGGAGELFF
>TRBD2|TRBV30|TRBJ2-3
CAWSAGTTNTDTQYF
>TRBD2|TRBV27|TRBJ2-7
CASSRLAGVHEQYF
>NA|TRBV14|TRBJ1-3
CASSQVLGAVGNTIYF
>NA|TRBV25-1|TRBJ2-2
CASSMVGETTGELFF
>NA|TRBV2|TRBJ1-4
CASKGTGGPNEKLFF
>TRBD2|TRBV27|TRBJ2-3
CASSFGGGGPVRDF
>NA|TRBV2|TRBJ2-3
CASSPTTDTQYF
>NA|TRBV5-1|TRBJ1-1
CASSLNRAMNTEAFF
>NA|TRBV7-2|TRBJ2-2
CASSFPGNTGELFF
>TRBD1|TRBV28|TRBJ1-2
CASHSRTGRISGYTF
>NA|TRBV30|TRBJ2-3
CAWSYSVTDTQYF
>NA|TRBV28|TRBJ2-3
CASSLGRRGTQYF
>TRBD2|TRBV5-1|TRBJ2-1
CASSPIAGAVYNEQFF
>TRBD1|TRBV4-1|TRBJ2-7
CASSQDRTGAKPSYEQYF
>NA|TRBV28|TRBJ2-5
CASSFRDHQETQYF
>TRBD1|TRBV5-1|TRBJ1-1
CASSSSGTGRMNTEAFF
>TRBD1|TRBV4-1|TRBJ2-5
CASSQVQGAGETQYF
>TRBD2|TRBV14|TRBJ2-7
CASSLGGSDPYEQYF
>NA|TRBV7-9|TRBJ1-2
CASSPPPGEDGYTF
>NA|TRBV6-5|TRBJ2-7
CASSSSPYEQYF
>TRBD1|TRBV28|TRBJ1-2
CASSSPGQGKAGYTF
>NA|TRBV4-1|TRBJ2-7
CASSQAKGPRLGEQYF
>NA|TRBV7-6|TRBJ1-2
CASSLSGAGYTF
>NA|TRBV27|TRBJ2-1
CASSPGGGTEQFF
>NA|TRBV28|TRBJ2-3
CASGVLSSTDTQYF
>NA|TRBV2|TRBJ2-7
CASRGGYEQYF
>NA|TRBV18|TRBJ2-5
CASSPLQETQYF
>TRBD2|TRBV2|TRBJ2-5
CASRTGTRTSSETQYF
>NA|TRBV18|TRBJ1-1
CASSRAPQTGLNTEAFF
>TRBD1|TRBV19|TRBJ1-5
CASSTRYDRAGYHQPQHF